These 7 T cell receptor beta chains came from one sample sequenced in a study of T cell repertoires in cytomegalovirus infection. No antigens are known for them. TCRdb processed the reads anew with MiXCR; each CDR3 protein has one entry. The repertoire holds 900,000 to 950,000 distinct CDR3 sequences, more than 25% seen once, with over 13% in the top ten. The sample consisted of cultured CD8+ T cells from PBMCs, taken from culture after CMV antigen stimulation. Source of these receptors: a human donor in good health (CMV status not recorded). Some clones in this sample may be carry-over from other donors' samples.

This clonotype was seen a handful of times. This chain connects TRBV9 to TRBJ1-2; no clear D. Germline CDR1 reads SGDLS; CDR2 reads YYNGEE. The V and J ends lost 3 bases and 8 bases respectively, with 14 bases between them. The CDR3 runs 13 residues. CDR3: CASSGGRTRGYTF. CDR3 coding DNA: TGTGCCAGCAGCGGAGGAAGGACGCGAGGCTACACCTTC.

About this clonotype: The junction shows a germline mismatch at one end, possibly a read error. The chain couples TRBV12-3 or TRBV12-4 to TRBJ2-2; no firm D call. There are 16 residues in the CDR3. The CDR3 sequence: CVSSSSVFALPGELFF. The CDR3 DNA reads TGTGTCAGCAGTTCGTCGGTTTTCGCCCTTCCCGGGGAGCTGTTTTTT.

The chain joins TRBV9 to TRBJ2-5, with TRBD2 matching over 9 bases. In germline, CDR1 is SGDLS, CDR2 YYNGEE. CDR3 size: 14 residues. The trim removed 3 bases at V and 3 bases at J, leaving 3 bases unmatched. The CDR3 here is CASSGLAEKETQYF. The CDR3 DNA reads as TGTGCCAGCAGCGGACTAGCGGAAAAAGAGACCCAGTACTTC.

The chain recombines TRBV19 with TRBJ2-7; D is undetermined. CDR3 length: 10 amino acids. Germline CDR1 is LNHDA and CDR2 is SQIVND (reference sequence). The germline V and J ends were trimmed by 6 bases and 2 bases, with 2 bases remaining between them. The CDR3 region is CASRPYEQYV. CDR3 bases: TGTGCCAGTAGGCCCTACGAGCAGTACGTC.

This rearrangement joins TRBV5-1 to TRBJ1-5, with 9 bases aligning to TRBD1. This CDR3 has 17 amino acids. Germline V gene lookup returns CDR1 SGHRS and CDR2 YFSETQ. V gave up 0 bases and J gave up 5 bases; unmatched junction bases: 9. For the CDR3, the DNA is TGCGCCAGCAGCTTGGGTCCCTTAGGGACAGGGTATCAGCCCCAGCATTTT. Translated: CASSLGPLGTGYQPQHF.

Only a few counts were recorded for this clonotype. This chain uses TRBV28 with TRBJ2-6; TRBD1 matches at 7 bases. The CDR3 runs 20 residues. The germline V gene encodes CDR1 MDHEN and CDR2 SYDVKM. V trimming: 4 bases; J trimming: 0 bases; junction bases outside the gene matches: 15. The CDR3 region has the DNA TGTGCCAGCAGTTCTCCGCTAATAGGGACAGAGGCCTCTGGGGCCAACGTCCTGACTTTC. Amino acid sequence: CASSSPLIGTEASGANVLTF.

This clonotype was picked up a small number of times. This chain links TRBV25-1 with TRBJ2-1; D call uncertain. The CDR3 is made up of 16 amino acids. Trimming left V 0 bases short and J 0 bases short, with 9 bases between. CDR1 and CDR2 from the germline V gene are MGHDK and SYGVNS. The CDR3 DNA reads as TGTGCCAGCAGTGAATACCGGTCCGCCTCCTACAATGAGCAGTTCTTC. Its translation: CASSEYRSASYNEQFF.